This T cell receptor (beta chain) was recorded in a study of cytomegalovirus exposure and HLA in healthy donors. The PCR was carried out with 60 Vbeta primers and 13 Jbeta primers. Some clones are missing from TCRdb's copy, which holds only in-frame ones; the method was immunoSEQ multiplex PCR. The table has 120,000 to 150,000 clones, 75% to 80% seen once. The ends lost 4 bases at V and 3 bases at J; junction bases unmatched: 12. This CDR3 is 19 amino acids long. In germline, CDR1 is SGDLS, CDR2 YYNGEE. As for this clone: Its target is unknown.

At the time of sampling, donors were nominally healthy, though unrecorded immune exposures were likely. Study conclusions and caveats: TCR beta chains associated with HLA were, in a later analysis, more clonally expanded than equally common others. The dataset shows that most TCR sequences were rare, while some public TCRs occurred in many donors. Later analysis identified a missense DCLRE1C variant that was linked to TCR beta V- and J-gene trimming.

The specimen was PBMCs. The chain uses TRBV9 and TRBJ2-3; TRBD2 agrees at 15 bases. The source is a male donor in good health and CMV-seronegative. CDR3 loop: CASSTPRTSGRASTDTQYF. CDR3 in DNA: TGTGCCAGCAGCACCCCCCGGACTAGCGGGAGGGCCTCGACAGATACGCAGTATTTT.